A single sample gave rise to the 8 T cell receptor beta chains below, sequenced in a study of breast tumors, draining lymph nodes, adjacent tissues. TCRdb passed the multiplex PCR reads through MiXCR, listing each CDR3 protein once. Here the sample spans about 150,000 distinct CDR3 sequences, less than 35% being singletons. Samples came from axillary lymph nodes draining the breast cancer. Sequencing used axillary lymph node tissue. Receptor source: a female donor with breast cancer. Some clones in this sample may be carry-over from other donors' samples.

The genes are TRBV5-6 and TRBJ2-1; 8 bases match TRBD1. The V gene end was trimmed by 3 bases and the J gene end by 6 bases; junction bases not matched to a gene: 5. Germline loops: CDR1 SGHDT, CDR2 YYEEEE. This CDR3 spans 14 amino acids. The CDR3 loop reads CASSWAGGFNEQFF. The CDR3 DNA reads TGTGCCAGCAGCTGGGCAGGGGGCTTCAATGAGCAGTTCTTC.

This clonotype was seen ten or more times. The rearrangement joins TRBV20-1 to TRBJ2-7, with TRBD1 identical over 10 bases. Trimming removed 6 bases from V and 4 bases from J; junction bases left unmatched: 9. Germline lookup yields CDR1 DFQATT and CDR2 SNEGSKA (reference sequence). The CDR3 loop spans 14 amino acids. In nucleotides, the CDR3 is TGCAGTGCGGCAAGACAGGGGGCAGTTTACGAGCAGTACTTC. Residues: CSAARQGAVYEQYF.

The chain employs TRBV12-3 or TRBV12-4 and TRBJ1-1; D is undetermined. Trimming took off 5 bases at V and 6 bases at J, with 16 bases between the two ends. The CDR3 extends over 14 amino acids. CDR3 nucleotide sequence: TGTGCCAGCAGTGCGAGATTAGCGAGCGCTGAAGCTTTCTTT. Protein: CASSARLASAEAFF.

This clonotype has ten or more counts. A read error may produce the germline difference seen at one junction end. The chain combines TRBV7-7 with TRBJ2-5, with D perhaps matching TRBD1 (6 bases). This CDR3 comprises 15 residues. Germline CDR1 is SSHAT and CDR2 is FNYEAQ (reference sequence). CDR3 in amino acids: CASRRLGQTQETQYF. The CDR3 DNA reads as TGTGCTAGCAGACGTTTGGGACAAACCCAAGAGACCCAGTACTTC.

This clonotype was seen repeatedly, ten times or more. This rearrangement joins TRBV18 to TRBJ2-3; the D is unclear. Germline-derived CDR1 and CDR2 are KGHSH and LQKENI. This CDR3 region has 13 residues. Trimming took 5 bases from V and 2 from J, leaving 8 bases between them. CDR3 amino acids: CASSVRDTDTQYF. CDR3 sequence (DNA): TGTGCCAGCTCAGTCCGCGACACAGATACGCAGTATTTT.

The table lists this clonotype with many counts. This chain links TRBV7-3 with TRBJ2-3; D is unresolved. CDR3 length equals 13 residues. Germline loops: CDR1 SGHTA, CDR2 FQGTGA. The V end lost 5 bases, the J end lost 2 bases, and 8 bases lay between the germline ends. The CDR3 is CASSRRPTDTQYF. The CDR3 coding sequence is TGTGCCAGCAGCCGACGGCCCACAGATACGCAGTATTTT.

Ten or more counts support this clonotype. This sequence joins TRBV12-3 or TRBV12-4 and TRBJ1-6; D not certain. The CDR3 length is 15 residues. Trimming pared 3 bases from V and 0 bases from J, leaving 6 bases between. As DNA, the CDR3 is TGTGCCAGCAGTTTTGGCCACTCCTATAATTCACCCCTCCACTTT. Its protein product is CASSFGHSYNSPLHF.

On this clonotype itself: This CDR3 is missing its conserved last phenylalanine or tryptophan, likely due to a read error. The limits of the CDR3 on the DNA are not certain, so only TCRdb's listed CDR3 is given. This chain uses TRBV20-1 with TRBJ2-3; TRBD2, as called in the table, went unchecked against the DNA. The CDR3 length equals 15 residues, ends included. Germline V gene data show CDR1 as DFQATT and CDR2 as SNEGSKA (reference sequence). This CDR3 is CSARDRSNYEQYVGP.